The rows below give T cell receptor beta chains drawn from one sample of a study of shared clonotypes between healthy human individuals. Clones were sequenced by immunoSEQ multiplex PCR, and TCRdb holds only the in-frame ones, with some missing. The data contain roughly 640,000 clones, around 72% of them singletons. The specimen sequenced was memory CD4+ T cells sorted from blood. These receptors were obtained from a woman aged 30 to 39 in good health. The CDR3 runs from the conserved cysteine through the conserved F or W. Each record gives: clone size, J gene, D gene, V gene, CDR3 protein, CDR3 DNA. A D gene is named only where the DNA matches it firmly. Rows may omit the clone size; those that give it use once, few, many or a size class.

clone_size: NA
j_call: TRBJ2-7
d_call: TRBD2
v_call: TRBV28
cdr3_aa: CATGTSGIYEQYF
cdr3_nt: TGTGCCACGGGGACTAGCGGGATCTACGAGCAGTACTTC

clone_size: NA
j_call: TRBJ2-1
d_call: NA
v_call: TRBV5-1
cdr3_aa: CASRYIQGGRNEQFF
cdr3_nt: TGCGCCAGCAGATATATCCAGGGAGGTAGAAATGAGCAGTTCTTC

clone_size: NA
j_call: TRBJ1-3
d_call: NA
v_call: TRBV29-1
cdr3_aa: CSVEEAIGNTIYF
cdr3_nt: TGCAGCGTTGAGGAAGCGATCGGAAACACCATATATTTT

clone_size: NA
j_call: TRBJ2-5
d_call: TRBD1
v_call: TRBV7-9
cdr3_aa: CASSRGGRETQYF
cdr3_nt: TGTGCCAGCAGCCGAGGGGGCCGGGAGACCCAGTACTTC

clone_size: NA
j_call: TRBJ2-7
d_call: NA
v_call: TRBV15
cdr3_aa: CATSRAQQGEQYF
cdr3_nt: TGTGCCACCAGCAGAGCCCAACAGGGCGAGCAGTACTTC

clone_size: once
j_call: TRBJ2-1
d_call: NA
v_call: TRBV5-1
cdr3_aa: CASSFNSVANEQFF
cdr3_nt: TGCGCCAGCAGCTTCAATTCTGTGGCCAATGAGCAGTTCTTC

clone_size: NA
j_call: TRBJ2-7
d_call: NA
v_call: TRBV2
cdr3_aa: CASRGRAVSYEQYF
cdr3_nt: TGTGCCAGCAGAGGGCGGGCCGTCTCCTACGAGCAGTACTTC

clone_size: NA
j_call: TRBJ1-5
d_call: NA
v_call: TRBV28
cdr3_aa: CASRAGPQPQHF
cdr3_nt: TGTGCCAGCAGGGCAGGGCCCCAGCCCCAGCATTTT

clone_size: once
j_call: TRBJ2-1
d_call: TRBD2
v_call: TRBV5-1
cdr3_aa: CASSGTTFYNEQFF
cdr3_nt: TGCGCCAGCAGCGGGACTACCTTCTACAATGAGCAGTTCTTC

clone_size: NA
j_call: TRBJ1-1
d_call: NA
v_call: TRBV2
cdr3_aa: CASTPMGASQTEAFF
cdr3_nt: TGTGCCAGCACCCCTATGGGGGCTTCGCAAACTGAAGCTTTCTTT

clone_size: NA
j_call: TRBJ1-2
d_call: NA
v_call: TRBV5-1
cdr3_aa: CASSQGQEHYGYTF
cdr3_nt: TGCGCCAGCAGTCAGGGGCAGGAGCACTATGGCTACACCTTC

clone_size: NA
j_call: TRBJ1-3
d_call: NA
v_call: TRBV6-1
cdr3_aa: CASTFGPNSGNTIYF
cdr3_nt: TGTGCCAGTACGTTCGGCCCTAACTCTGGAAACACCATATATTTT

clone_size: NA
j_call: TRBJ1-2
d_call: NA
v_call: TRBV6-5
cdr3_aa: CASSYSRGGNYGYTF
cdr3_nt: TGTGCCAGCAGTTACTCGAGAGGGGGGAACTATGGCTACACCTTC

clone_size: NA
j_call: TRBJ2-3
d_call: TRBD2
v_call: TRBV9
cdr3_aa: CASSLTSGRAPDTQYF
cdr3_nt: TGTGCCAGCAGCTTGACTAGCGGGAGGGCACCAGATACGCAGTATTTT

clone_size: many
j_call: TRBJ1-2
d_call: NA
v_call: TRBV28
cdr3_aa: CASRGIAFYGYTF
cdr3_nt: TGTGCCAGCAGGGGGATTGCTTTCTATGGCTACACCTTC

clone_size: many
j_call: TRBJ2-1
d_call: NA
v_call: TRBV7-9
cdr3_aa: CASSLVASSSSYNEQFF
cdr3_nt: TGTGCCAGCAGCTTAGTGGCTAGTTCTAGCTCCTACAATGAGCAGTTCTTC

clone_size: NA
j_call: TRBJ2-3
d_call: NA
v_call: TRBV7-9
cdr3_aa: CASSSTRGQTDTQYF
cdr3_nt: TGTGCCAGCAGCTCTACCCGTGGCCAAACAGATACGCAGTATTTT

clone_size: NA
j_call: TRBJ2-7
d_call: TRBD2
v_call: TRBV27
cdr3_aa: CASSGYSGRRSYEQYF
cdr3_nt: TGTGCCAGCAGTGGATATAGCGGGAGGAGGTCCTACGAGCAGTACTTC

clone_size: NA
j_call: TRBJ2-7
d_call: TRBD2
v_call: TRBV28
cdr3_aa: CASRTGGLLYEQYF
cdr3_nt: TGTGCCAGCAGAACGGGGGGGCTCCTCTACGAGCAGTACTTC

clone_size: NA
j_call: TRBJ2-2
d_call: NA
v_call: TRBV2
cdr3_aa: CASSRNTGELFF
cdr3_nt: TGTGCCAGCAGTCGGAACACCGGGGAGCTGTTTTTT

clone_size: NA
j_call: TRBJ2-5
d_call: TRBD2
v_call: TRBV5-4
cdr3_aa: CASTPRERGLETQYF
cdr3_nt: TGTGCCAGCACCCCCCGTGAGCGGGGGTTGGAGACCCAGTACTTC

clone_size: NA
j_call: TRBJ1-2
d_call: TRBD1
v_call: TRBV2
cdr3_aa: CASSARTGGAPDGYTF
cdr3_nt: TGTGCCAGCAGTGCCCGGACAGGGGGCGCCCCTGATGGCTACACCTTC

clone_size: NA
j_call: TRBJ2-3
d_call: NA
v_call: TRBV28
cdr3_aa: CASSLGGADTQYF
cdr3_nt: TGTGCCAGCAGTTTAGGCGGGGCAGATACGCAGTATTTT

clone_size: once
j_call: TRBJ2-7
d_call: TRBD2
v_call: TRBV4-1
cdr3_aa: CASSQGPRKLAGGYEQYF
cdr3_nt: TGCGCCAGCAGCCAAGGCCCCCGTAAACTAGCGGGAGGCTACGAGCAGTACTTC

clone_size: NA
j_call: TRBJ2-1
d_call: NA
v_call: TRBV5-6
cdr3_aa: CASSLGVPAGGINEQFF
cdr3_nt: TGTGCCAGCAGCTTAGGAGTTCCGGCTGGGGGGATCAATGAGCAGTTCTTC

clone_size: NA
j_call: TRBJ2-7
d_call: NA
v_call: TRBV25-1
cdr3_aa: CAGNYEQYF
cdr3_nt: TGTGCCGGAAACTACGAGCAGTACTTC

clone_size: few
j_call: TRBJ1-3
d_call: NA
v_call: TRBV6-5
cdr3_aa: CASSYSGPGNTIYF
cdr3_nt: TGTGCCAGCAGTTACTCGGGTCCTGGAAACACCATATATTTT

clone_size: NA
j_call: TRBJ2-3
d_call: NA
v_call: TRBV12-2
cdr3_aa: CASRLVGGAKPSTDTQYF
cdr3_nt: TGTGCAAGTCGCTTAGTCGGCGGGGCGAAACCTAGCACAGATACGCAGTATTTT

clone_size: once
j_call: TRBJ2-7
d_call: NA
v_call: TRBV11-2
cdr3_aa: CASQGPDRYEQYF
cdr3_nt: TGTGCCAGCCAGGGTCCCGACAGGTACGAGCAGTACTTC

clone_size: NA
j_call: TRBJ1-2
d_call: NA
v_call: TRBV15
cdr3_aa: CATSRPGDGYGYTF
cdr3_nt: TGTGCCACCAGCAGGCCCGGGGACGGCTATGGCTACACCTTC

clone_size: NA
j_call: TRBJ2-2
d_call: NA
v_call: TRBV2
cdr3_aa: CASGAANTGELFF
cdr3_nt: TGTGCCAGTGGGGCTGCGAACACCGGGGAGCTGTTTTTT

clone_size: NA
j_call: TRBJ2-1
d_call: TRBD2
v_call: TRBV7-2
cdr3_aa: CASSFGLAGGNEQFF
cdr3_nt: TGTGCCAGCAGCTTCGGACTAGCGGGAGGCAATGAGCAGTTCTTC

clone_size: NA
j_call: TRBJ2-5
d_call: NA
v_call: TRBV28
cdr3_aa: CASRKGQIQETQYF
cdr3_nt: TGTGCCAGCAGAAAGGGACAAATCCAAGAGACCCAGTACTTC

clone_size: NA
j_call: TRBJ1-5
d_call: NA
v_call: TRBV10-2
cdr3_aa: CAISGARQPQHF
cdr3_nt: TGCGCCATCTCAGGGGCACGGCAGCCCCAGCATTTT

clone_size: few
j_call: TRBJ1-2
d_call: NA
v_call: TRBV10-2
cdr3_aa: CASSDRAYYGYTF
cdr3_nt: TGCGCCAGCAGTGATCGAGCTTACTATGGCTACACCTTC

clone_size: NA
j_call: TRBJ2-3
d_call: TRBD2
v_call: TRBV7-3
cdr3_aa: CASSTWRSAGTDTQYF
cdr3_nt: TGTGCCAGCAGCACATGGAGGTCAGCGGGGACAGATACGCAGTATTTT

clone_size: NA
j_call: TRBJ2-3
d_call: TRBD2
v_call: TRBV11-2
cdr3_aa: CASSLARSGRTDTQYF
cdr3_nt: TGTGCCAGCAGCCTCGCGCGTAGCGGGAGGACAGATACGCAGTATTTT

clone_size: NA
j_call: TRBJ1-2
d_call: NA
v_call: TRBV18
cdr3_aa: CASSPGQADYGYTF
cdr3_nt: TGTGCCAGCTCTCCGGGGCAGGCAGACTATGGCTACACCTTC

clone_size: once
j_call: TRBJ2-3
d_call: TRBD2
v_call: TRBV27
cdr3_aa: CASSFLAGGADTQYF
cdr3_nt: TGTGCCAGCAGCTTCCTAGCGGGAGGGGCAGATACGCAGTATTTT

clone_size: NA
j_call: TRBJ2-7
d_call: NA
v_call: TRBV7-8
cdr3_aa: CASSLSGEIYEQYF
cdr3_nt: TGTGCCAGCAGCTTAAGTGGGGAAATCTACGAGCAGTACTTC

clone_size: NA
j_call: TRBJ1-2
d_call: NA
v_call: TRBV2
cdr3_aa: CASTPEEGVGVYTF
cdr3_nt: TGTGCCAGCACTCCCGAGGAGGGGGTGGGGGTCTACACCTTC

clone_size: NA
j_call: TRBJ1-1
d_call: TRBD1
v_call: TRBV6-5
cdr3_aa: CASSRDRGMNTEAFF
cdr3_nt: TGTGCCAGCAGTCGAGACAGGGGCATGAACACTGAAGCTTTCTTT

clone_size: few
j_call: TRBJ2-6
d_call: NA
v_call: TRBV5-3
cdr3_aa: CARSLFGQISGANVLTF
cdr3_nt: TGTGCCAGAAGCTTGTTTGGACAGATCTCTGGGGCCAACGTCCTGACTTTC

clone_size: NA
j_call: TRBJ1-1
d_call: NA
v_call: TRBV5-1
cdr3_aa: CASSWGSLSMNTEAFF
cdr3_nt: TGCGCCAGCAGCTGGGGGTCCCTCTCCATGAACACTGAAGCTTTCTTT

clone_size: once
j_call: TRBJ2-1
d_call: TRBD2
v_call: TRBV10-1
cdr3_aa: CATSLGTSTYNEQFF
cdr3_nt: TGCGCCACCAGTTTGGGGACTAGCACCTACAATGAGCAGTTCTTC

clone_size: few
j_call: TRBJ2-1
d_call: NA
v_call: TRBV28
cdr3_aa: CASSSLPNEQFF
cdr3_nt: TGTGCCAGCAGTTCACTTCCCAATGAGCAGTTCTTC

clone_size: few
j_call: TRBJ2-1
d_call: NA
v_call: TRBV2
cdr3_aa: CASRRWGSSYNEQFF
cdr3_nt: TGTGCCAGCAGGCGATGGGGGAGCTCCTACAATGAGCAGTTCTTC